The 20 T cell receptor beta chains below all came from one sample that was sequenced in a study of PD-1 blockade in mismatch repair-deficient tumors. Clones were read by immunoSEQ multiplex PCR, and TCRdb kept only the in-frame ones, dropping some. This sample has tens of thousands of clones, with approximately 81% found just once. The sample was peripheral blood, taken 12 weeks after starting pembrolizumab. These receptors all stem from an adult with mismatch repair-deficient cancer.

This clone was found a few times. CDR3 coding DNA: TGTGCCAGCAGTGGACAGGCCAGCTCCTACAATGAGCAGTTCTTC. It specifies CASSGQASSYNEQFF. The chain carries TRBV27 and TRBJ2-1; 7 nucleotides line up with TRBD1. The CDR3 consists of 15 residues. CDR1 is MNHEY and CDR2 is SMNVEV in the germline V gene (reference sequence). The trim removed 5 bases at V and 0 bases at J, leaving 4 bases unmatched.

The chain has TRBV25-1 and TRBJ1-5; TRBD1 matches 8 bases. Germline V lookup: CDR1 MGHDK, CDR2 SYGVNS. V lost 4 bases, J lost 3 bases, and 2 bases stayed unmatched. This CDR3 is 14 amino acids long. CDR3 region: CASSGQGYNQPQHF. The CDR3 coding sequence is TGTGCCAGCAGTGGACAGGGGTACAATCAGCCCCAGCATTTT.

The chain links TRBV9 to TRBJ2-1; D is ambiguous. This CDR3 comprises 11 residues. Deletions cut 7 bases from V and 8 bases from J, with 10 bases between. Germline assignment: CDR1 SGDLS and CDR2 YYNGEE. CDR3: CASGVEDEQFF. CDR3 sequence (DNA): TGTGCCAGCGGGGTTGAGGATGAGCAGTTCTTC.

This clone was observed once. The V gene is TRBV7-8, the J gene TRBJ2-1; TRBD2 agrees at 12 bases. Trimming removed 1 base from V and 10 bases from J; junction bases left unmatched: 20. In germline, CDR1 is SGHVS, CDR2 FQNEAQ. The CDR3 is 20 residues long. This chain's CDR3 is CASSLDHGLAGLLPDGEQFF. CDR3 coding DNA: TGTGCCAGCAGCTTAGATCACGGACTAGCGGGGCTTCTCCCCGATGGAGAGCAGTTCTTC.

This sequence joins TRBV7-6 and TRBJ2-1; 7 positions agree with TRBD2. V dropped 3 bases and J dropped 10; count of bases not matched to a gene: 12. The CDR3 contains 15 residues. CDR1 SGHVS and CDR2 FNYEAQ come from the germline V gene. CDR3 sequence reads: CASSFRVLADGEQFF. The CDR3 nucleotides are TGTGCCAGCAGCTTTCGCGTTCTAGCGGATGGAGAGCAGTTCTTC.

The chain links TRBV6-6 to TRBJ2-1, with 8 bases aligning to TRBD2. The germline V gene has CDR1 MNHNY and CDR2 SVGAGI (reference sequence). The CDR3 has 13 residues. V shed 5 bases, J shed 7 bases, and the junction held 4 bases outside the gene matches. The CDR3 nucleotides read TGTGCCAGCAGTACTAGCGGTATTAATGAGCAGTTCTTC. Amino acids: CASSTSGINEQFF.

This chain uses TRBV6-1 with TRBJ1-1; the D gene is possibly TRBD1 (6 bases). The germline CDR1 and CDR2 sequences are MNHNS and SASEGT. There are 18 residues in the CDR3. V lost 2 bases and J lost 5, with 24 bases in between. The CDR3 sequence: CASSENYKRQGRGTEAFF. In nucleotides, the CDR3 is TGTGCCAGCAGTGAAAACTATAAGAGGCAGGGGAGAGGGACTGAAGCTTTCTTT.

The rearrangement uses TRBV5-4 and TRBJ2-7, with 14 bases lining up with TRBD2. This CDR3 is built from 15 residues. Unmatched junction bases numbered 6, after V lost 5 bases and J lost 5 bases. Germline lookup yields CDR1 SGHNT and CDR2 YYREEE (reference sequence). The CDR3 loop reads CASRSGLAGGNEQYF. In DNA form, the CDR3 reads TGTGCCAGCAGGTCTGGACTAGCGGGAGGTAACGAGCAGTACTTC.

The V gene is TRBV15, the J gene TRBJ2-1; 7 bases are a match to TRBD2. The V gene end was trimmed by 0 bases and the J gene end by 7 bases; junction bases not matched to a gene: 9. The CDR3 is made up of 16 amino acids. Germline V gene data show CDR1 as LNHNV and CDR2 as YYDKDF (reference sequence). CDR3 nucleotides: TGTGCCACCAGCAGAGATCCCAGCGGGACGGGGAATGAGCAGTTCTTC. Protein product: CATSRDPSGTGNEQFF. Variable domain in full (rest from reference TRBV15 and TRBJ2-1): DAMVIQNPRYQVTQFGKPVTLSCSQTLNHNVMYWYQQKSSQAPKLLFHYYDKDFNNEADTPDNFQSRRPNTSFCFLDIRSPGLGDTAMYLCATSRDPSGTGNEQFFGPGTRLTVL.

The chain uses TRBV11-2 and TRBJ1-2, with 8 bases aligning to TRBD1. Trimming removed 4 bases from V and 12 bases from J; junction bases left unmatched: 7. The CDR3 loop spans 12 amino acids. Germline-derived CDR1 and CDR2 are SGHAT and FQNNGV. CDR3 amino acids: CASSSRGREHTF. DNA for the CDR3: TGTGCCAGCAGCTCCAGGGGGCGAGAACACACCTTC.

This rearrangement joins TRBV28 to TRBJ1-5; 7 nucleotides match TRBD1. Trimming removed 3 bases from V and 7 bases from J; junction bases left unmatched: 6. The CDR3 consists of 14 residues. Germline V gene data show CDR1 as MDHEN and CDR2 as SYDVKM. CDR3 loop: CASSFSTGQQPQHF. The CDR3, as DNA: TGTGCCAGCAGTTTCTCGACAGGGCAGCAGCCCCAGCATTTT.

The V and J genes are TRBV29-1 and TRBJ2-1; maybe TRBD1 (6 bases). Between the trimmed V and J ends, which lost 7 bases and 7 bases, there was a span of 20 bases. CDR1 SQVTM and CDR2 ANQGSEA come from the germline V gene. This CDR3 spans 14 amino acids. CDR3 coding DNA: TGCAGCGCCCGACAGGTCGTGGGTCGTAATGAGCAGTTCTTC. Residues: CSARQVVGRNEQFF.

The chain joins TRBV11-1 to TRBJ2-2; 9 nucleotides align to TRBD2. The germline V gene encodes CDR1 SGHAT and CDR2 FQDESV (reference sequence). This CDR3 is built from 17 residues. J lost 4 bases, V lost 0 bases, and 6 bases had no gene match. CDR3 loop: CASSLARGSGSTGELFF. The CDR3 nucleotides read TGTGCCAGCAGCTTAGCGCGGGGTAGCGGGAGCACCGGGGAGCTGTTTTTT.

This chain links TRBV10-3 with TRBJ1-2; maybe TRBD1 (5 bases). CDR3 length: 11 amino acids. From germline, CDR1 is ENHRY and CDR2 SYGVKD. V lost 4 bases to trimming and J lost 8 bases, with 8 bases between them. The CDR3 loop is CAISGGAGYTF. CDR3 nucleotides: TGTGCCATCAGTGGTGGGGCCGGCTACACCTTC.

The chain links TRBV6-6 to TRBJ2-1, with TRBD2 identical over 7 bases. Losses at the gene ends were 8 bases for V and 8 bases for J; bases not matched to a gene: 6. The CDR3 length is 12 residues. The germline CDR1 and CDR2 sequences are MNHNY and SVGAGI (reference sequence). The CDR3 DNA reads as TGTGCCAGCGGGCCTCTAGCGGATGAGCAGTTCTTC. It is translated as CASGPLADEQFF.

This sequence joins TRBV27 and TRBJ2-2, with 9 nucleotides matching TRBD1. Losses at the gene ends were 5 bases for V and 4 bases for J; bases not matched to a gene: 5. Looked up from germline, CDR1 is MNHEY and CDR2 is SMNVEV (reference sequence). The CDR3 runs to 15 residues. In DNA, the CDR3 is TGTGCCAGCAGTCCCCGACAGGGGGTCACCGGGGAGCTGTTTTTT. Its protein is CASSPRQGVTGELFF.

The chain is built from TRBV29-1 and TRBJ2-1; 10 bases map to TRBD2. CDR1 is SQVTM, CDR2 ANQGSEA, per germline. The CDR3 totals 16 residues. J was trimmed by 3 bases and V by 1 base; bases with no gene match: 6. CDR3 nucleotide sequence: TGCAGCGTTGAAGGGTCTAGCGGGAGTCTCTACAATGAGCAGTTCTTC. As protein: CSVEGSSGSLYNEQFF.

The chain uses TRBV5-1 and TRBJ1-5; TRBD1 is a possible D gene (6 bases). Trimming removed 0 bases from V and 5 bases from J, with 12 bases in between. Looked up from germline, CDR1 is SGHRS and CDR2 is YFSETQ. The CDR3 is made up of 15 amino acids. CDR3 sequence: CASSLDGGWDQPQHF. In DNA form, the CDR3 reads TGCGCCAGCAGCTTGGATGGGGGCTGGGATCAGCCCCAGCATTTT.

This CDR3 is CASSYGRGEVEKLFF. The CDR3 DNA reads TGTGCCAGCAGTTACGGGCGCGGGGAGGTTGAAAAACTGTTTTTT. The chain has TRBV6-6 and TRBJ1-4; D unresolved. Trimming stripped 2 bases from V and 7 bases from J, with 14 bases between. This CDR3 has 15 residues. The germline V gene encodes CDR1 MNHNY and CDR2 SVGAGI (reference sequence).

The chain recombines TRBV2 with TRBJ1-5, with D uncertain. The V gene lost 4 bases and the J gene lost 0 bases, with 13 bases spanning the gap. There are 16 residues in the CDR3. Germline values: CDR1 SNHLY, CDR2 FYNNEI. CDR3 protein: CASSGGQTDSNQPQHF. The CDR3 coding sequence is TGTGCCAGCAGTGGCGGTCAAACAGATAGCAATCAGCCCCAGCATTTT.